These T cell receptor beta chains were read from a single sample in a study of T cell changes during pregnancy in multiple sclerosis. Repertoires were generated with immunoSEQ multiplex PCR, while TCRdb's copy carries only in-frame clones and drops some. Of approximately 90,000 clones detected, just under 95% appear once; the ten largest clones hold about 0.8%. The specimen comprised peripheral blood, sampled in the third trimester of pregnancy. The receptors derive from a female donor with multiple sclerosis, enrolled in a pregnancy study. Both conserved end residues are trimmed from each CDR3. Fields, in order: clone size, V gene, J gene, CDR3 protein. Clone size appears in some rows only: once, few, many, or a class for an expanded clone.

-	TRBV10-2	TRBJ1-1	ASSEGAGMGTEAF
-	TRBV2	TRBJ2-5	ASSPGQGLTRETQY
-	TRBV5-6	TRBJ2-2	ASSLGAGAGVGGELF
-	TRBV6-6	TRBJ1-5	ASSYISGPQH
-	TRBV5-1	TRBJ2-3	ASSRTGSTDTQY
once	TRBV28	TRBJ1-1	ASRILQGQAF
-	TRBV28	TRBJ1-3	ACSLYSGNTIY
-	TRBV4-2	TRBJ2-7	ASSQDASTSGSTYEQY
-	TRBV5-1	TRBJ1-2	ASSQEEGTNYGYT
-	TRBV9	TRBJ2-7	ASSVGGGGYYEQY
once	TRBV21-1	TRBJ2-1	ASSLGDENNEQF
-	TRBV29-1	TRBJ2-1	SVSQGGRQF
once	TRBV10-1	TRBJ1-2	ASSGRTGDGYT
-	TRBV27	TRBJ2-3	ASSFPRTGGVRDTQY
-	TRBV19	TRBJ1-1	ASRGVITEAF
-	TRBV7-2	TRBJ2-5	ASSPEWETQY
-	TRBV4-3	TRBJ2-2	ASSQDFVRNSLTGELF
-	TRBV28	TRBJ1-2	ASSLTGVDSGYT
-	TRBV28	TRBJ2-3	ASRPRTSATQY
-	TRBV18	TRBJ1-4	ASSETGVTNEKLF
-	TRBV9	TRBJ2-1	ASTRDSGRDEQF
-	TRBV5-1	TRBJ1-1	ASSRQGSENTEAF
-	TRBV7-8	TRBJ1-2	ASSLVPGTGTDGYT
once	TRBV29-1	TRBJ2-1	SVESQGPYNEQF
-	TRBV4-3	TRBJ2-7	ASSQGTGTIYEQY
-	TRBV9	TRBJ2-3	ASSPLSTDTQY
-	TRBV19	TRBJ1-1	ASSISYPGSTEAF
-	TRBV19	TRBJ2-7	ASSRTGKEQY
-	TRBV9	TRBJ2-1	ASSPPGQTYNEQF
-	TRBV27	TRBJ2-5	ASSLYRRETQY
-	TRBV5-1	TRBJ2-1	ASSSLAGGNPYNEQF
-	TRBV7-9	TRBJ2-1	ASSLRLVPNEQF
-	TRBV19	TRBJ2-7	ASSTGQINYEQY
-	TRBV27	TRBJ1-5	ASSLSTGDNQPQH
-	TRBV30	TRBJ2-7	AWSAPGTGVYEQY
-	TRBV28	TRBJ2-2	ASSLWREGGELF
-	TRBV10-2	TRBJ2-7	ASSEDSGQLTQY
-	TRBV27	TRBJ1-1	ASSLFRNTEAF
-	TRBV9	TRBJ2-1	ASSPRTSGRGGEQF
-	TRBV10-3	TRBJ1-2	AINLGGVGYGYT
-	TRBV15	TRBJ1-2	ATSSSDSISGYT
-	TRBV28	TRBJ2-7	ASSFGLALHNYEQY
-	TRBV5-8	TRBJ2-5	ASTPGGTQY
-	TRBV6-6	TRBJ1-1	ASSHSALGTNTEAF